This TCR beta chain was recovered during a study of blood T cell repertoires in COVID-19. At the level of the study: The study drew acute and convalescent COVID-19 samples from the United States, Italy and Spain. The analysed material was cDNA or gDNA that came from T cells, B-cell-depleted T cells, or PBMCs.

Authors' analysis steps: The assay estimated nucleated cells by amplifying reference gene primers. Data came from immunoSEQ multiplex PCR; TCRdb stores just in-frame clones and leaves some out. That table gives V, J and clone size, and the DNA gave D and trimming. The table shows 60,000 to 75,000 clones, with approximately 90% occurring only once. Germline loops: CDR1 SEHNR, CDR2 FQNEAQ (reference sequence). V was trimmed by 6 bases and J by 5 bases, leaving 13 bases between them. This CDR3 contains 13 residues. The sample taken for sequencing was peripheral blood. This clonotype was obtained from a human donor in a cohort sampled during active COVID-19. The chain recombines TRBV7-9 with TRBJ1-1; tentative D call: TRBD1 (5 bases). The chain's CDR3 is CASRASRDTEAFF. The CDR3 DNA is TGTGCCAGCAGGGCGAGCAGGGATACTGAAGCTTTCTTT.